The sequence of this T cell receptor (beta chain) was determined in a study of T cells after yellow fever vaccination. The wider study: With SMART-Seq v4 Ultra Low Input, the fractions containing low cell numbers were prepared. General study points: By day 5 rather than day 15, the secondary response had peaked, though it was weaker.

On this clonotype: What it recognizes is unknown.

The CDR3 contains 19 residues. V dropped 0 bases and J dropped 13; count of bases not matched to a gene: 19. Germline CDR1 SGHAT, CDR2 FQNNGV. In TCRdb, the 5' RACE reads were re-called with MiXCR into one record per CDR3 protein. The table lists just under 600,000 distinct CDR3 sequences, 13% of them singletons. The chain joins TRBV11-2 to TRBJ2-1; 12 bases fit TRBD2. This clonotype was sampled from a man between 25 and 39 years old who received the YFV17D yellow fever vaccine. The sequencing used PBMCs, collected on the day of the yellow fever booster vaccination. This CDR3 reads CASSLDGVSASGRGAPQFF. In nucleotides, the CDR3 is TGTGCCAGCAGCTTAGATGGCGTATCGGCTAGCGGGAGGGGGGCCCCCCAGTTCTTC.